This T cell receptor (beta chain) was recorded in a study of blood T cell repertoires in COVID-19. Study at large: Material from acute and convalescent COVID-19 was sourced from the United States, Italy and Spain. From T cells, B-cell-depleted T cells, or PBMCs came the material, which was cDNA or gDNA.

Between the trimmed V and J ends, which lost 1 base and 5 bases, there was a span of 15 bases. The germline gives CDR1 SGHTA, CDR2 FQGNSA. CDR3 length: 15 amino acids. The authors' processing: Nucleated cell number was recorded as an estimate derived from reference gene primer amplification. Using immunoSEQ multiplex PCR, the repertoire was profiled, and TCRdb retains in-frame clones only, with some absent. V and J calls and clone size follow that table, whereas D and trimming were derived from the DNA. Here the sample spans a few hundred thousand clones, around 81% being singletons. The rearrangement uses TRBV7-2 and TRBJ2-7, with TRBD2 as a possible D gene (6 bases). The material sequenced was peripheral blood. The sequence was obtained from a woman aged 55-70 years with acute or convalescent COVID-19. Written as DNA, the CDR3 is TGTGCCAGCAGCTTAGGCGGGGAGGTGTACCACGAGCAGTACTTC. Amino acids: CASSLGGEVYHEQYF.